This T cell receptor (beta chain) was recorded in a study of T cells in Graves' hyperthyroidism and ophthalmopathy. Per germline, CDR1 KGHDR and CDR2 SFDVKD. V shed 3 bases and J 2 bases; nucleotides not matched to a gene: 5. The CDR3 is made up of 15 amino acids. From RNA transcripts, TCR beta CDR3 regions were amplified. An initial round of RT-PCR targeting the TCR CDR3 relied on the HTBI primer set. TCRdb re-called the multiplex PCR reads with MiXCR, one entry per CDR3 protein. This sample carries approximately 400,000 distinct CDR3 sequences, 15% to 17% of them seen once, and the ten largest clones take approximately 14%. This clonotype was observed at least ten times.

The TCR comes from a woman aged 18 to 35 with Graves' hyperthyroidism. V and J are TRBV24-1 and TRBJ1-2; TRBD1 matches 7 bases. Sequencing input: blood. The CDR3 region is CATSDGTVSNYGYTF. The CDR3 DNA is TGTGCCACCAGTGATGGGACAGTGAGCAACTATGGCTACACCTTC.